The rows below give T cell receptor beta chains drawn from one sample of a study of T-cell memory formation after mild COVID-19. MiXCR, applied by TCRdb to the 5' RACE reads, yields one record per CDR3 protein. Here the sample spans some 300,000 distinct CDR3 sequences, roughly 20% being singletons. Sequenced sample: PBMCs or a T cell subset sorted from them (not recorded which). These TCRs come from a man between 18 and 29 years old who had mild COVID-19 (a few samples of this study predate the infection). Cell type and time point are not known. CDR3s include the opening cysteine and the closing phenylalanine or tryptophan. A D gene is named only where the DNA matches it firmly. Clone sizes are given selectively: once, few, many, or a class where the clone is expanded.

J: TRBJ2-1; V: TRBV20-1; D: NA; size: NA; CDR3: CSASNRAVSYNEQFF; DNA: TGCAGTGCTAGTAATAGGGCAGTCTCCTACAATGAGCAGTTCTTC
J: TRBJ2-6; V: TRBV27; D: NA; size: NA; CDR3: CASSSYRAGGANVLTF; DNA: TGTGCCAGCAGTTCATACAGGGCAGGTGGGGCCAACGTCCTGACTTTC
J: TRBJ2-7; V: TRBV5-1; D: NA; size: NA; CDR3: CASSLAAADEQYF; DNA: TGCGCCAGCAGCTTGGCGGCGGCGGACGAGCAGTACTTC
J: TRBJ2-2; V: TRBV5-1; D: NA; size: many; CDR3: CASSPGNTGELFF; DNA: TGCGCCAGCAGCCCAGGGAACACCGGGGAGCTGTTTTTT
J: TRBJ1-6; V: TRBV5-1; D: TRBD1; size: few; CDR3: CASSQTGDYNSPLHF; DNA: TGCGCCAGCAGCCAGACAGGGGACTATAATTCACCCCTCCACTTT
J: TRBJ2-1; V: TRBV20-1; D: NA; size: few; CDR3: CSARLPGPYNEQFF; DNA: TGCAGTGCTAGACTCCCAGGCCCCTACAATGAGCAGTTCTTC
J: TRBJ2-1; V: TRBV7-2; D: TRBD2; size: few; CDR3: CASSFSGGWEQFF; DNA: TGTGCCAGCAGCTTTAGCGGGGGATGGGAGCAGTTCTTC
J: TRBJ1-2; V: TRBV21-1; D: NA; size: NA; CDR3: CASSKRNVMGAVPYGYTF; DNA: TGTGCCAGCAGCAAAAGGAATGTGATGGGGGCAGTGCCCTATGGCTACACCTTC
J: TRBJ2-1; V: TRBV7-3; D: NA; size: NA; CDR3: CASSLQTGVQNNEQFF; DNA: TGTGCCAGCAGCCTCCAGACTGGAGTACAGAACAATGAGCAGTTCTTC
J: TRBJ1-3; V: TRBV2; D: NA; size: NA; CDR3: CASSETQNTIYF; DNA: TGTGCCAGCAGTGAAACACAGAACACCATATATTTT
J: TRBJ2-3; V: TRBV5-1; D: TRBD2; size: few; CDR3: CASSFGAGVADTQYF; DNA: TGCGCCAGCAGCTTCGGGGCGGGGGTAGCAGATACGCAGTATTTT
J: TRBJ2-1; V: TRBV6-5; D: NA; size: few; CDR3: CASSYYVGNEQFF; DNA: TGTGCCAGCAGTTACTACGTGGGGAATGAGCAGTTCTTC
J: TRBJ1-1; V: TRBV5-1; D: NA; size: NA; CDR3: CASSLASRGGTEAFF; DNA: TGCGCCAGCAGCTTGGCCAGTCGAGGGGGCACTGAAGCTTTCTTT
J: TRBJ2-2; V: TRBV5-1; D: NA; size: few; CDR3: CASSRQGELFF; DNA: TGCGCCAGCAGCCGTCAGGGGGAGCTGTTTTTT
J: TRBJ2-5; V: TRBV4-3; D: NA; size: many; CDR3: CASSQDLTVQETQYF; DNA: TGCGCCAGCAGCCAAGATTTGACAGTACAAGAGACCCAGTACTTC
J: TRBJ2-1; V: TRBV6-2/TRBV6-3; D: NA; size: NA; CDR3: CASSYSIRGKPNGLFF; DNA: TGTGCCAGCAGTTACTCGATTCGTGGGAAACCCAACGGTTTGTTCTTC
J: TRBJ2-4; V: TRBV7-9; D: NA; size: few; CDR3: CASSLGAGVAKNIQYF; DNA: TGTGCCAGCAGCTTAGGAGCAGGGGTAGCCAAAAACATTCAGTACTTC
J: TRBJ1-5; V: TRBV6-5; D: TRBD1; size: NA; CDR3: CASSFRGDQPQHF; DNA: TGTGCCAGCAGTTTCAGGGGGGATCAGCCCCAGCATTTT
J: TRBJ2-3; V: TRBV12-3/TRBV12-4; D: TRBD2; size: NA; CDR3: CASSSSGVYTDTQYF; DNA: TGTGCCAGCAGTTCTAGCGGGGTTTACACAGATACGCAGTATTTT
J: TRBJ2-2; V: TRBV24-1; D: TRBD2; size: few; CDR3: CATSDPRGGTGELFF; DNA: TGTGCCACCAGTGATCCCCGGGGGGGAACCGGGGAGCTGTTTTTT
J: TRBJ1-5; V: TRBV10-3; D: TRBD1; size: few; CDR3: CAISEWDPGTGFGNQPQHF; DNA: TGTGCCATCAGTGAGTGGGACCCCGGGACAGGGTTCGGCAATCAGCCCCAGCATTTT
J: TRBJ2-5; V: TRBV29-1; D: NA; size: NA; CDR3: CSVGGSGFSETQYF; DNA: TGCAGCGTGGGCGGTTCAGGGTTTTCGGAGACCCAGTACTTC